The 6 T cell receptor beta chains below all came from one sample that was sequenced in a study of cytomegalovirus exposure and HLA in healthy donors. Sequencing was performed with immunoSEQ multiplex PCR; in TCRdb, only in-frame clones are kept and a portion is missing. This table holds 150,000 to 200,000 clones, about 81% found once. Sequenced sample: PBMCs. The receptors shown here come from a woman between 25 and 40 years old in good health and CMV-seronegative.

V gene TRBV6-1 combines with J gene TRBJ1-5; 9 bases line up with TRBD1. The junction had 6 bases not matched to a gene; V was cut back by 8 bases and J by 7 bases. The length of the CDR3 is 13 residues. Germline CDR1 reads MNHNS; CDR2 reads SASEGT. CDR3 DNA: TGTGCCAGCCGCCGACAGGGGGTCCAGCCCCAGCATTTT. Residues: CASRRQGVQPQHF.

V is TRBV29-1 and J is TRBJ2-7; tentative D call: TRBD1 (6 bases). This CDR3 contains 14 residues. Between the trimmed V and J ends, which lost 5 bases and 1 base, there was a span of 15 bases. Germline V gene data show CDR1 as SQVTM and CDR2 as ANQGSEA. The CDR3 reads CSVLTGLSSYEQYF. DNA of the CDR3: TGCAGCGTTTTAACAGGGTTAAGTTCCTACGAGCAGTACTTC.

The chain carries TRBV29-1 and TRBJ1-1; D is unresolved. The CDR3 is 12 amino acids. Germline V gene sequence: CDR1 SQVTM, CDR2 ANQGSEA. V shed 6 bases and J shed 0 bases, with 8 bases lying between them. Here the CDR3 reads CSVPHLNTEAFF. The CDR3 coding sequence is TGCAGCGTCCCACATTTGAACACTGAAGCTTTCTTT.

The V call is TRBV7-8, the J call TRBJ2-7, with D perhaps TRBD2 (6 bases). The V gene's germline CDR1 is SGHVS and CDR2 FQNEAQ. This CDR3 comprises 15 residues. The V end was cut by 5 bases, the J end by 4 bases, with 18 bases between. CDR3 region: CASSVPLGTAYEQYF. CDR3 coding DNA: TGTGCCAGCAGCGTACCCCTAGGGACTGCATACGAGCAGTACTTC. Full variable domain (missing parts from reference TRBV7-8 and TRBJ2-7): GAGVSQSPRYKVAKRGQDVALRCDPISGHVSLFWYQQALGQGPEFLTYFQNEAQLDKSGLPSDRFFAERPEGSVSTLKIQRTQQEDSAVYLCASSVPLGTAYEQYFGPGTRLTVT.

This clone was observed once. This chain connects TRBV30 to TRBJ2-6; D call uncertain. The germline gives CDR1 GTSNPN, CDR2 SVGIG (reference sequence). CDR3 length: 14 amino acids. The V gene lost 3 bases and the J gene lost 0 bases, with 6 bases spanning the gap. The CDR3 sequence is CAWRTVSGANVLTF. CDR3 nucleotides: TGTGCCTGGAGAACAGTCTCTGGGGCCAACGTCCTGACTTTC.

DNA of the CDR3: TGTGCCAGCAGTGTACAGGGGGGTACAGATACGCAGTATTTT. This encodes CASSVQGGTDTQYF. This chain uses TRBV6-4 with TRBJ2-3, with 8 bases that match TRBD1. In germline, CDR1 is MRHNA, CDR2 SNTAGT. J gave up 3 bases and V 4 bases, and 3 bases lay outside the gene matches. The CDR3 runs to 14 residues.